This is a list of T cell receptor beta chains from one sample in a study of low-dose radiotherapy and immunotherapy resistance in tumors. One entry per CDR3 protein, called by TCRdb with MiXCR from the reads. In the table there are 59,000 or so distinct CDR3 sequences, less than 30% of which are singletons. The sequenced sample was PBMCs, obtained before treatment. The receptors shown here come from a male donor with rectosigmoid adenocarcinoma. The CDR3 runs from the conserved cysteine through the conserved F or W. The order of the fields is J gene, V gene, clone size, CDR3 protein. A clone size is listed for some rows: how often the clone was seen (once, few, many), or a class if it is expanded.

j_gene: TRBJ2-7
v_gene: TRBV5-6
abundance: many
CDR3aa: CASSLVDSHEQYF

j_gene: TRBJ2-6
v_gene: TRBV6-1
abundance: NA
CDR3aa: CASTYDTGGVSVASVLTF

j_gene: TRBJ2-7
v_gene: TRBV14
abundance: many
CDR3aa: CASSQRNLWTGRREQYF

j_gene: TRBJ1-2
v_gene: TRBV5-1
abundance: NA
CDR3aa: CASSLQTTRGYTF

j_gene: TRBJ2-7
v_gene: TRBV12-3/TRBV12-4
abundance: many
CDR3aa: CASSLGRDSEQYF

j_gene: TRBJ2-1
v_gene: TRBV6-2/TRBV6-3
abundance: many
CDR3aa: CASSEVGLAGEGEQFF

j_gene: TRBJ1-4
v_gene: TRBV5-1
abundance: many
CDR3aa: CASSLDGINEKLFF

j_gene: TRBJ2-1
v_gene: TRBV7-2
abundance: many
CDR3aa: CASSFRTSGRKLVRTYNEQFF

j_gene: TRBJ2-3
v_gene: TRBV19
abundance: many
CDR3aa: CASTPATSSVTDTQYF

j_gene: TRBJ1-4
v_gene: TRBV4-3
abundance: many
CDR3aa: CASSQDGGTVYEKLFF

j_gene: TRBJ1-5
v_gene: TRBV10-3
abundance: many
CDR3aa: CATGNSNQPQHF

j_gene: TRBJ2-7
v_gene: TRBV18
abundance: many
CDR3aa: CASSPRGVVRVWSEQYF

j_gene: TRBJ2-1
v_gene: TRBV27
abundance: NA
CDR3aa: CASSHRFRSEQFF

j_gene: TRBJ2-1
v_gene: TRBV12-5
abundance: once
CDR3aa: CASGLLGLTYNEQFF

j_gene: TRBJ2-1
v_gene: TRBV11-2
abundance: NA
CDR3aa: CASSLALARNEQFF

j_gene: TRBJ1-6
v_gene: TRBV28
abundance: many
CDR3aa: CASSAPGQGFSPLHF

j_gene: TRBJ1-3
v_gene: TRBV28
abundance: many
CDR3aa: CASMSFGGGAGESSGNTIYF

j_gene: TRBJ2-2
v_gene: TRBV13
abundance: many
CDR3aa: CASSSATGLAGRNTGELFF

j_gene: TRBJ1-1
v_gene: TRBV4-1
abundance: NA
CDR3aa: CASSPKGLQGRTNTEAFF

j_gene: TRBJ2-6
v_gene: TRBV3-1
abundance: many
CDR3aa: CASRDGGANVLTF

j_gene: TRBJ2-2
v_gene: TRBV7-8
abundance: many
CDR3aa: CASSPDLRTGELFF